The rows below give T cell receptor beta chains drawn from one sample of a study of blood T cell repertoires in COVID-19. Profiling relied on immunoSEQ multiplex PCR, and the TCRdb table lists in-frame clones only, not all of them. The table lists 300,000 to 400,000 clones, over 70% of them singletons. The sample was peripheral blood. Source of these receptors: a woman aged 45-65 years with COVID-19, enrolled during active disease. The CDR3 runs from the conserved cysteine through the conserved F or W. The D gene is left open where the match is weak. Some rows mark clone size as missing; the rest say once, few, many or name a class of expanded clone.

d_call,v_call,clone_size,j_call,cdr3_nt,cdr3_aa
TRBD2,TRBV7-9,NA,TRBJ2-1,TGTGCCAGCAGCTCCTACGGACTAGCGGGAGGGATTTTACATGGTGAGCAGTTCTTC,CASSSYGLAGGILHGEQFF
NA,TRBV3-1/TRBV3-2,NA,TRBJ2-7,TGTGCCAGCAGCTCCGGGTTCTCCTACGAGCAGTACTTC,CASSSGFSYEQYF
TRBD1,TRBV5-1,NA,TRBJ2-1,TGCGCCAGCAGCTACGGACAGGGGGACAATGAGCAGTTCTTC,CASSYGQGDNEQFF
NA,TRBV19,NA,TRBJ2-3,TGTGCCAGTAGTCTCACAGATACGCAGTATTTT,CASSLTDTQYF
NA,TRBV27,NA,TRBJ2-4,TGTGCCAGCAGTTTGGTGGGGGCGGACATTCAGTACTTC,CASSLVGADIQYF
NA,TRBV19,NA,TRBJ2-1,TGTGCCAGTAGTAGCGGACAGAACAGATACTACAATGAGCAGTTCTTC,CASSSGQNRYYNEQFF
TRBD2,TRBV5-6,NA,TRBJ2-1,TGTGCCAGCAGCTTGGTAGCGGGATCCTACAATGAGCAGTTCTTC,CASSLVAGSYNEQFF
NA,TRBV19,NA,TRBJ2-3,TGTGCCAGTAGTATATCTAGGCAGACCACAGATACGCAGTATTTT,CASSISRQTTDTQYF
NA,TRBV6-4,NA,TRBJ1-2,TGTGCCAGCAGTGACTCGAAACACCGAGGCTACACCTTC,CASSDSKHRGYTF
TRBD2,TRBV5-1,NA,TRBJ2-2,TGCGCCAGCAGCTTTGGAGCTAGCGGGAGGTTGTCCACCGGGGAGCTGTTTTTT,CASSFGASGRLSTGELFF
NA,TRBV6-5,NA,TRBJ2-3,TGTGCCAGCAGCCAGGGGCTCTCGGGGGGGCAGTATTTT,CASSQGLSGGQYF
TRBD1,TRBV27,once,TRBJ1-2,TGTGCCAGCAGCCCCGGACAGGGCATGTATGGCTACACCTTC,CASSPGQGMYGYTF
NA,TRBV5-6,NA,TRBJ2-4,TGTGCCAGCAGCTTAGCAGCTCGGGAGAACATTCAGTACTTC,CASSLAARENIQYF
NA,TRBV5-6,NA,TRBJ1-5,TGTGCCAGCAGCTTGGGGCTGGCGCCCCAGCATTTT,CASSLGLAPQHF
NA,TRBV6-6,NA,TRBJ1-5,TGTGCCAGCAGCGGGGGGGAGAATCAGCCCCAGCATTTT,CASSGGENQPQHF
NA,TRBV2,NA,TRBJ1-2,TGTGCCAGCAGTGAAGTAGACGGCAGGGCCTATGGCTACACCTTC,CASSEVDGRAYGYTF
NA,TRBV7-2,NA,TRBJ2-6,TGTGCCAGCCCCCCCAGGAGACAGTCTGGGGCCAACGTCCTGACTTTC,CASPPRRQSGANVLTF
NA,TRBV18,once,TRBJ1-1,TGTGCCAGCTCACCCTCAACGGTATCGAACACTGAAGCTTTCTTT,CASSPSTVSNTEAFF
NA,TRBV28,NA,TRBJ2-3,TGTGCCAGCAGTTTGGCGGCAGGGTACACAGATACGCAGTATTTT,CASSLAAGYTDTQYF
NA,TRBV27,NA,TRBJ1-1,TGTGCCAGCAGTCCAAGGACAGCTAACACTGAAGCTTTCTTT,CASSPRTANTEAFF
NA,TRBV7-9,NA,TRBJ2-1,TGTGCCAGCAGCTTCGACTCGTACAATGAGCAGTTCTTC,CASSFDSYNEQFF
NA,TRBV9,few,TRBJ2-2,TGTGCCAGCAGCGTAGAACCGCTGCGGGAGGAGCTGTTTTTT,CASSVEPLREELFF
TRBD2,TRBV7-9,NA,TRBJ2-7,TGTGCCAGCAGCTTAGGCGGACTAGCGGGAGGGCCGAGCTACGAGCAGTACTTC,CASSLGGLAGGPSYEQYF
NA,TRBV4-2,NA,TRBJ1-1,TGTGCCAGCAGCCGTCAAATACAGGGTGCTGTCACTGAAGCTTTCTTT,CASSRQIQGAVTEAFF
NA,TRBV9,NA,TRBJ1-2,TGTGCCAGCAGCGTAGCGGAGGGGCCACTCTATGGCTACACCTTC,CASSVAEGPLYGYTF
TRBD2,TRBV5-4,few,TRBJ2-1,TGTGCCAGCAGTCACACATGGGGGGGCTACAATGAGCAGTTCTTC,CASSHTWGGYNEQFF
TRBD2,TRBV10-3,NA,TRBJ2-1,TGTGCCATCAGTGAGTCGACTAGCGGGAGTATGGATGAGCAGTTCTTC,CAISESTSGSMDEQFF
TRBD1,TRBV19,NA,TRBJ2-6,TGTGCCAGTAGTACCAGAGGGACAGGGAAAAGTAGGGGGAGCTCTGGGGCCAACGTCCTGACTTTC,CASSTRGTGKSRGSSGANVLTF
NA,TRBV18,NA,TRBJ1-3,TGTGCCAGCTCACAAGAGACAGGACCTGGAAACACCATATATTTT,CASSQETGPGNTIYF
NA,TRBV24-1,NA,TRBJ2-6,TGTGCCACCAGTGGTGGGAGAAACTCTGGGGCCAACGTCCTGACTTTC,CATSGGRNSGANVLTF
TRBD1,TRBV5-1,NA,TRBJ1-2,TGCGCCAGCAGCCCAGAGGGACAGGGTTACGCTGGCTACACCTTC,CASSPEGQGYAGYTF
TRBD1,TRBV19,once,TRBJ1-1,TGTGCCAGTAGTACCGAACAGGGGGTGAACACTGAAGCTTTCTTT,CASSTEQGVNTEAFF
TRBD1,TRBV30,NA,TRBJ1-1,TGTGCCTGGAATAGGGACAGGGGGTACGGCACTGAAGCTTTCTTT,CAWNRDRGYGTEAFF
NA,TRBV11-2,few,TRBJ1-5,TGTGCCAGCAGCACCCAGGGGAATCAGCCCCAGCATTTT,CASSTQGNQPQHF
NA,TRBV27,NA,TRBJ1-4,TGTGCCAGCAGTTTTCAGGGTTTGGGTGAAAAACTGTTTTTT,CASSFQGLGEKLFF
NA,TRBV18,NA,TRBJ2-2,TGTGCCAGCTCACTTTCACCAGGGATCGGGGAGCTGTTTTTT,CASSLSPGIGELFF
TRBD2,TRBV19,NA,TRBJ2-7,TGTGCCAGTAGTAAAGCGGGGGGCTCCTACGAGCAGTACTTC,CASSKAGGSYEQYF
TRBD2,TRBV5-1,once,TRBJ2-5,TGCGCCAGCAGCTGGGGACTAGCGGGAGCTCTAGAGACCCAGTACTTC,CASSWGLAGALETQYF
NA,TRBV21-1,NA,TRBJ1-1,TGTGCCAGCAGCATCCGGACAGGGAACACTGAAGCTTTCTTT,CASSIRTGNTEAFF
NA,TRBV5-1,once,TRBJ1-2,TGCGCCAGCAGCTTGGGCCAGGGGCGCGGTGATGGCTACACCTTC,CASSLGQGRGDGYTF
NA,TRBV19,NA,TRBJ1-1,TGTGCCAGTAGTATAGATCTATCAGGGACTGAAGCTTTCTTT,CASSIDLSGTEAFF
NA,TRBV29-1,once,TRBJ2-7,TGCAGCGTTGAAGGGCTTTTGGGGAGCTCCTACGAGCAGTACTTC,CSVEGLLGSSYEQYF
TRBD1,TRBV29-1,NA,TRBJ1-2,TGCAGCGTTGAAGTGATTTCGTGGACAGGGGGTTTGGACTATGGCTACACCTTC,CSVEVISWTGGLDYGYTF
TRBD1,TRBV11-3,NA,TRBJ2-1,TGTGCCAGCAGCTTCGGGGGACAGGGGTCCTACAATGAGCAGTTCTTC,CASSFGGQGSYNEQFF
NA,TRBV5-1,once,TRBJ2-7,TGCGCCAGCAGCTTGGCCCGGGAGGGACAGGGCTCCTACGAGCAGTACTTC,CASSLAREGQGSYEQYF
NA,TRBV7-9,NA,TRBJ2-3,TGTGCCAGCAGCCATTACATGAGGAGTGGCACAGATACGCAGTATTTT,CASSHYMRSGTDTQYF